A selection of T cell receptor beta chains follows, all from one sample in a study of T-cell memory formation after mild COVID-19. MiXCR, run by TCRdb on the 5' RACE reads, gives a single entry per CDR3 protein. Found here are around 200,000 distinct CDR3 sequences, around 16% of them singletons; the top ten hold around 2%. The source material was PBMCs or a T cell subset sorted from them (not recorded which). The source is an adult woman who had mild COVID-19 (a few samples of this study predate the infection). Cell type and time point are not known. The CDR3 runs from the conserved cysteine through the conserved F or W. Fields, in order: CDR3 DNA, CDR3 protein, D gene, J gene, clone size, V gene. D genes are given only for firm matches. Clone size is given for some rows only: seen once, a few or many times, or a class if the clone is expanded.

cdr3_nt: TGTGCCAGCAGCGTAGTCGGCGGGCTCAATGAGCAGTTCTTC
cdr3_aa: CASSVVGGLNEQFF
d_call: .
j_call: TRBJ2-1
clone_size: .
v_call: TRBV9

cdr3_nt: TGTGCCACCAGTGAGAATACCCCCTCCTACGAGCAGTACTTC
cdr3_aa: CATSENTPSYEQYF
d_call: .
j_call: TRBJ2-7
clone_size: .
v_call: TRBV24-1

cdr3_nt: TGTGCCAGCAGGTTGGGGGGGCGAGACACTGAAGCTTTCTTT
cdr3_aa: CASRLGGRDTEAFF
d_call: .
j_call: TRBJ1-1
clone_size: .
v_call: TRBV6-1

cdr3_nt: TGTGCCAGCAGCTTAGGCCTCAGCGGGGGGCCCACAGATACGCAGTATTTT
cdr3_aa: CASSLGLSGGPTDTQYF
d_call: TRBD2
j_call: TRBJ2-3
clone_size: few
v_call: TRBV7-9

cdr3_nt: TGTGCCAGCAGCGGATGGAACTACGAGCAGTACTTC
cdr3_aa: CASSGWNYEQYF
d_call: .
j_call: TRBJ2-7
clone_size: .
v_call: TRBV7-6

cdr3_nt: TGTGCCAGCAGTCAATTTGGACACGGTTACGAGCAGTACTTC
cdr3_aa: CASSQFGHGYEQYF
d_call: .
j_call: TRBJ2-7
clone_size: few
v_call: TRBV12-3/TRBV12-4

cdr3_nt: TGCAGTGCTAGAGACAATATGGGGGACAGGGAGCATGAGCAGTTCTTC
cdr3_aa: CSARDNMGDREHEQFF
d_call: TRBD1
j_call: TRBJ2-1
clone_size: .
v_call: TRBV20-1

cdr3_nt: TGCAGTGCCAGACCGGGACAGGGGGCCAAAGATACGCAGTATTTT
cdr3_aa: CSARPGQGAKDTQYF
d_call: TRBD1
j_call: TRBJ2-3
clone_size: few
v_call: TRBV20-1

cdr3_nt: TGTGCCAGCAGCACTCGACGGGCCATTAACACCGGGGAGCTGTTTTTT
cdr3_aa: CASSTRRAINTGELFF
d_call: .
j_call: TRBJ2-2
clone_size: many
v_call: TRBV7-8

cdr3_nt: TGCAGCGTTGATAGAGGAAACACAGATACGCAGTATTTT
cdr3_aa: CSVDRGNTDTQYF
d_call: .
j_call: TRBJ2-3
clone_size: .
v_call: TRBV29-1

cdr3_nt: TGTGCCAGCAGCCCGGGACTAGCGGGAGTGTACAATGAGCAGTTCTTC
cdr3_aa: CASSPGLAGVYNEQFF
d_call: TRBD2
j_call: TRBJ2-1
clone_size: few
v_call: TRBV5-6

cdr3_nt: TGTGCCAGCAGCAATAGAATCGGTGAAAAACTGTTTTTT
cdr3_aa: CASSNRIGEKLFF
d_call: .
j_call: TRBJ1-4
clone_size: .
v_call: TRBV2

cdr3_nt: TGTGCCAGCAGCTTCGGGGTAGGTAGCACTGAAGCTTTCTTT
cdr3_aa: CASSFGVGSTEAFF
d_call: .
j_call: TRBJ1-1
clone_size: .
v_call: TRBV5-6

cdr3_nt: TGTGCCAGCAGAGGACAAATCACGGACGAGCAGTACTTC
cdr3_aa: CASRGQITDEQYF
d_call: .
j_call: TRBJ2-7
clone_size: few
v_call: TRBV6-2/TRBV6-3

cdr3_nt: TGCAGTGCTGACAGACTAGCGGGAGATAAAGAGACCCAGTACTTC
cdr3_aa: CSADRLAGDKETQYF
d_call: TRBD2
j_call: TRBJ2-5
clone_size: few
v_call: TRBV20-1

cdr3_nt: TGCGCCAGCAGCTCACAGGGGTCCTCATACAATGAGCAGTTCTTC
cdr3_aa: CASSSQGSSYNEQFF
d_call: TRBD1
j_call: TRBJ2-1
clone_size: .
v_call: TRBV5-1

cdr3_nt: TGTGCCAGCAGCTTGAGCGGGGGGAGAATCTACGAGCAGTACTTC
cdr3_aa: CASSLSGGRIYEQYF
d_call: TRBD2
j_call: TRBJ2-7
clone_size: few
v_call: TRBV7-9